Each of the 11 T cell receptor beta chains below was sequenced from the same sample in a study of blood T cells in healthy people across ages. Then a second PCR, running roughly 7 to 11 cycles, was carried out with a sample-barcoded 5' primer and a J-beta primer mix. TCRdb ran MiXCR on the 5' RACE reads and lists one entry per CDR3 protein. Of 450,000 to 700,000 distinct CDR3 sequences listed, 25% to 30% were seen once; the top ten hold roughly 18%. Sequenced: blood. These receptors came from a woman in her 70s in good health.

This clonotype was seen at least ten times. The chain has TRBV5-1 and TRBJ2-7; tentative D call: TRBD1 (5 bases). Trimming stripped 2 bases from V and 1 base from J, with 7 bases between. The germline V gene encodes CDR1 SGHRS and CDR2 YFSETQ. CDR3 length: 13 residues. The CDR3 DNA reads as TGCGCCAGCAGCTTACAGGCGTCCTACGAGCAGTACTTC. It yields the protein CASSLQASYEQYF.

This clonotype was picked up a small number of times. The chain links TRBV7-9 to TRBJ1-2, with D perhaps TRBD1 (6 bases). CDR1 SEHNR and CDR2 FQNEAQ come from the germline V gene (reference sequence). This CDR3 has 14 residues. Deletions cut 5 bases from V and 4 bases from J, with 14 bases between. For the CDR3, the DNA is TGTGCCAGCAGCCCGGACCGGGGGGCCTATGGCTACACCTTC. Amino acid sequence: CASSPDRGAYGYTF.

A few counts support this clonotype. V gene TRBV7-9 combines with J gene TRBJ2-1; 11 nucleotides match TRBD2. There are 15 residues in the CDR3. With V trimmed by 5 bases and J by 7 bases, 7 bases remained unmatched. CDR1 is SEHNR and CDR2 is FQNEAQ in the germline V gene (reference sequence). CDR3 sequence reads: CASSRTSGHANEQFF. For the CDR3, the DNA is TGTGCCAGCAGCCGGACTAGCGGGCACGCTAATGAGCAGTTCTTC.

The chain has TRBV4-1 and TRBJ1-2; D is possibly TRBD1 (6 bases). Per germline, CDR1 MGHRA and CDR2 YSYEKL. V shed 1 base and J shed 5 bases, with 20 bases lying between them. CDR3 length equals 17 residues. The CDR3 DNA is TGCGCCAGCAGCCAAGGGCCGGGACACTGGAATAAATATGGCTACACCTTC. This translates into CASSQGPGHWNKYGYTF.

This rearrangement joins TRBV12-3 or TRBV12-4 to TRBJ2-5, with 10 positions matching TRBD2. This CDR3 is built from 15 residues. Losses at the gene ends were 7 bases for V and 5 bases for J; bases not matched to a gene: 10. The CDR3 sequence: CASKRASGGRETQYF. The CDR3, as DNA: TGTGCCAGCAAAAGGGCTAGCGGGGGCCGGGAGACCCAGTACTTC.

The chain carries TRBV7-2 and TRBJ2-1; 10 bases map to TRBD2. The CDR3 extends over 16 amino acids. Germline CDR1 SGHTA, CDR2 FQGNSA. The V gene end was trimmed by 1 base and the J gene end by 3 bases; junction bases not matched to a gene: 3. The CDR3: CASSLVSSGGYNEQFF. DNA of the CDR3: TGTGCCAGCAGCTTAGTTTCTAGCGGGGGCTACAATGAGCAGTTCTTC. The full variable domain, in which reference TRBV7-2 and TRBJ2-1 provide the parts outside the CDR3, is GAGVSQSPSNKVTEKGKDVELRCDPISGHTALYWYRQSLGQGLEFLIYFQGNSAPDKSGLPSDRFSAERTGGSVSTLTIQRTQQEDSAVYLCASSLVSSGGYNEQFFGPGTRLTVL.

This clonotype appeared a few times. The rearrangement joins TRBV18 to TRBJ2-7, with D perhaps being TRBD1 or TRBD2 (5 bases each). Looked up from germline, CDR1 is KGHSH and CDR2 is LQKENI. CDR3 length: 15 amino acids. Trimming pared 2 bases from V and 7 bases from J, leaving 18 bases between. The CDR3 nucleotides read TGTGCCAGCTCACCATCCCTCGGGGCTCCTAGGGAGCAGTACTTC. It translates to CASSPSLGAPREQYF.

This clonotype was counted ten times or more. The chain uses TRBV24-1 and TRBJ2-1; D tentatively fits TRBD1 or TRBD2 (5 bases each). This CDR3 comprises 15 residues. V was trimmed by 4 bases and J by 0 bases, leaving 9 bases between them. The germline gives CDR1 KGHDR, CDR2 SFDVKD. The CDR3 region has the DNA TGTGCCACCAGTGACGGGGCAGACTCCTACAATGAGCAGTTCTTC. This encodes CATSDGADSYNEQFF.

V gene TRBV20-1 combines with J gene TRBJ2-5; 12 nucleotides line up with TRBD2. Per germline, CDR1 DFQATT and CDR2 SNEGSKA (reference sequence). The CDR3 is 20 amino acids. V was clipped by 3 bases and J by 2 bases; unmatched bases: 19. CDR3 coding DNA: TGCAGTGCTAGGACCCGTTCACCCCATACTAGCGGGGGGCAGCAAGAGACCCAGTACTTC. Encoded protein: CSARTRSPHTSGGQQETQYF.

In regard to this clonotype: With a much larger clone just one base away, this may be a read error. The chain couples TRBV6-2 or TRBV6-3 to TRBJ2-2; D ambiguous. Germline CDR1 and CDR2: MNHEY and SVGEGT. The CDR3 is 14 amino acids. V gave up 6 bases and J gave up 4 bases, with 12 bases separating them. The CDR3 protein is CASSRTEITGELFF. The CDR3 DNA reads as TGTGCCAGCAGCCGAACGGAGATCACCGGGGAGCTGTTTTTT.

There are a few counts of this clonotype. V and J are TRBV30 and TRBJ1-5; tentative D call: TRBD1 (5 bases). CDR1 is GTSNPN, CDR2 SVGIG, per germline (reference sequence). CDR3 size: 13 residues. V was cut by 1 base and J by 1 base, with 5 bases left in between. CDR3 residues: CAWSGQSNQPQHF. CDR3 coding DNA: TGTGCCTGGAGTGGACAGAGCAATCAGCCCCAGCATTTT. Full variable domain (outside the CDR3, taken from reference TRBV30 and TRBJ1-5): SQTIHQWPATLVQPVGSPLSLECTVEGTSNPNLYWYRQAAGRGLQLLFYSVGIGQISSEVPQNLSASRPQDRQFILSSKKLLLSDSGFYLCAWSGQSNQPQHFGDGTRLSIL.